The clone carrying this TCR beta chain was recorded a few times. The target antigen is unknown. TCRdb used MiXCR to reprocess the RT-PCR reads, holding one entry per CDR3 protein. The sample carries over 450,000 distinct CDR3 sequences, roughly 13% recorded once. The data were obtained in a study of response to subunit inactivated influenza vaccine. Study-wide findings and caveats: Few additional T cells are recruited per seasonal influenza vaccination, authors suggested.

V was cut by 2 bases and J by 6 bases, with 12 bases left in between. The germline gives CDR1 SGHNT, CDR2 YENEEA. This CDR3 comprises 14 residues. The chain links TRBV11-3 to TRBJ2-3, with a tentative D call TRBD2 (5 bases). This sequence was found in a man aged 50-59 years who received an inactivated influenza vaccine. The material was PBMCs from blood, obtained roughly 6 weeks after vaccination. CDR3 in DNA: TGTGCCAGCAGCTTACATAGAGGGTTTGATACGCAGTATTTT. As protein: CASSLHRGFDTQYF. Variable domain in full (rest from reference TRBV11-3 and TRBJ2-3): EAGVVQSPRYKIIEKKQPVAFWCNPISGHNTLYWYLQNLGQGPELLIRYENEEAVDDSQLPKDRFSAERLKGVDSTLKIQPAELGDSAVYLCASSLHRGFDTQYFGPGTRLTVL.